This T cell receptor (beta chain) was retrieved from a study of human T cells and chemical hapten exposure. Study context: Throughout the approximately 25-week study, diphenylcyclopropenone was applied weekly to the patients' scalps. Once 0.01% DPC had been applied to the upper back by patch test, readings were taken at 6 days.

This clonotype was recorded many times. Time point meaning: pre-sensitization, week 0. Described treatment: therapeutic diphenylcyclopropenone sensitization with weekly scalp DPC. Donors, patients with alopecia ranging from 18 to 70 years old and judged suitable for DPC, provided samples. TCRdb re-analysed the RACE reads in MiXCR, keeping a single row per CDR3 protein. This table holds approximately 260,000 distinct CDR3 sequences, about 8.1% found once. This CDR3 spans 14 amino acids. Trimming took 0 bases from V and 9 from J, leaving 12 bases between them. The germline CDR1 and CDR2 sequences are LGHDT and YNNKEL (reference sequence).

The chain is built from TRBV3-1 and TRBJ2-1; tentatively, D is TRBD2 (5 bases). This sequence was found in a woman aged 40 to 50 with alopecia areata. Some clones in this sample may be carry-over from other donors' samples. This sample comprised whole blood, obtained in connection with sensitization to the hapten diphenylcyclopropenone (DPC). The CDR3 loop is CASSQDQASGEQFF. The CDR3 DNA follows: TGTGCCAGCAGCCAAGATCAAGCAAGCGGTGAGCAGTTCTTC.